The present entry profiles one TCR beta chain with its context. Its cognate antigen is unknown. The V gene's germline CDR1 is SGHRS and CDR2 YFSETQ. Trimming shortened V by 3 bases and J by 6 bases, and 9 bases separated the two germline ends. The length of the CDR3 is 13 residues. The data stem from a study of T cell responses to AZD1222 COVID-19 vaccine. Study at large: Pooled together were second doses at about 4 or about 12 weeks. Whole-study findings and limits: Donors were chiefly white British, with a greater number of females, and clonal diversity was perhaps underestimated. Spike-specific TCR breadth and depth went up after people got two AZD1222 doses. Without day 14 samples, only post-peak T cell repertoires were studied.

Using immunoSEQ multiplex PCR, the repertoire was profiled, and TCRdb retains in-frame clones only, with some absent. Of around 84,000 clones detected, 87% appear once; the ten largest clones hold less than 1.6%. This receptor was taken from an adult in good health. V gene TRBV5-1 combines with J gene TRBJ2-2; D uncertain. Here the sequenced sample was peripheral blood, taken on day 0 of AZD1222 vaccination. The CDR3 DNA sequence: TGCGCCAGCAGCTGGACGGGCGCCGGGGAGCTGTTTTTT. Translated: CASSWTGAGELFF.